This T cell receptor (beta chain) emerged from a study of blood T cell repertoires in COVID-19. Across the whole study: From T cells, B-cell-depleted T cells, or PBMCs came the material, which was cDNA or gDNA.

Participants' reported clinical history set cohort assignment. Recovered status applied to Cohort 3 donors who had two consecutive negative PCRs. It also applied to those with clearance or with symptom resolution. The CDR3 covers 15 residues. Germline CDR1 and CDR2: LNHDA and SQIVND (reference sequence). V lost 3 bases and J lost 4, with 15 bases in between. This clone was recorded a few times. In the authors' workflow: Quantification of nucleated cells was approximated via reference gene primer amplification. Profiled with immunoSEQ multiplex PCR; TCRdb holds only in-frame clones, not every one. From that table come the V and J calls and clone size; the DNA was used to work out D and trimming. The sample contains some 350,000 clones, about 90% of which appear only once.

The sequenced sample was PBMCs or T cells enriched from blood (not recorded which). The V and J genes are TRBV19 and TRBJ1-1; tentatively, D is TRBD1 (5 bases). This clonotype was sampled from a woman in her 30s who had recovered from COVID-19. CDR3 DNA: TGTGCCAGTAGTATCCAACAGGCCGCTTCCACTGAAGCTTTCTTT. Translation: CASSIQQAASTEAFF.